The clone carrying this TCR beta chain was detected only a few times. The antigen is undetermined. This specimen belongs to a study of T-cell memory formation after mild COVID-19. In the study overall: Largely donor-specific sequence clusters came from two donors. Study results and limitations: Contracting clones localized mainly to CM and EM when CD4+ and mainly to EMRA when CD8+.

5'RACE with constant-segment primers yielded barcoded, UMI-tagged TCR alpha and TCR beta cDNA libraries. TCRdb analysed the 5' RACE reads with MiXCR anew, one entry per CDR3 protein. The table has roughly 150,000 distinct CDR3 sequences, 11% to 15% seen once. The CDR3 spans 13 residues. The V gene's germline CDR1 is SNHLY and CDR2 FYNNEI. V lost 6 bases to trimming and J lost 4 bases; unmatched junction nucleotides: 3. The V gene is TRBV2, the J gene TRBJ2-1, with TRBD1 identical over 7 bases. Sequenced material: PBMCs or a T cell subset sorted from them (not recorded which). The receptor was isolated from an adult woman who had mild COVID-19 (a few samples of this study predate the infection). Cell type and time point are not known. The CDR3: CASSEQGYNEQFF. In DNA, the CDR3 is TGTGCCAGCAGCGAACAGGGGTACAATGAGCAGTTCTTC.